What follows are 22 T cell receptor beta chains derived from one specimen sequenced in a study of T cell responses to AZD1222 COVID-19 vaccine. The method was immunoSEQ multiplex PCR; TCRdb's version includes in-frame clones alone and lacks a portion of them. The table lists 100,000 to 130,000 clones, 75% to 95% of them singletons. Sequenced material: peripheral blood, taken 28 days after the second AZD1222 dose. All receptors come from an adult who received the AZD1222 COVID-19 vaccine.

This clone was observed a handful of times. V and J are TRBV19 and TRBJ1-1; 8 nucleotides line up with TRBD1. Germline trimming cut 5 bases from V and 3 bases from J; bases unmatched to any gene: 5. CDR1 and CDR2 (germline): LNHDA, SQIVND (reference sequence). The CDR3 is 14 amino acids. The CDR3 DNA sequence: TGTGCCAGTAGTCCAGGGACAGGATACACTGAAGCTTTCTTT. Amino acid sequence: CASSPGTGYTEAFF.

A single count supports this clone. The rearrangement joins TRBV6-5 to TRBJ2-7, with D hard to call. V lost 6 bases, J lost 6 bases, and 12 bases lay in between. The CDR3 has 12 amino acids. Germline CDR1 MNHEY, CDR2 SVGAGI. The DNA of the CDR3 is TGTGCCAGCAGATCACCGGGTTCCGAGCAGTACTTC. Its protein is CASRSPGSEQYF.

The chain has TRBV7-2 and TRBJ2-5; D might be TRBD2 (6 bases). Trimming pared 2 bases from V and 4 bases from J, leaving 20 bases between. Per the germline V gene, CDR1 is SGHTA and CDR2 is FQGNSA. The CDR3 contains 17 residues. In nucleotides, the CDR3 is TGTGCCAGCAGCTTAACATCTACGCCCGGAGGGCTAGAGACCCAGTACTTC. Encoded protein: CASSLTSTPGGLETQYF.

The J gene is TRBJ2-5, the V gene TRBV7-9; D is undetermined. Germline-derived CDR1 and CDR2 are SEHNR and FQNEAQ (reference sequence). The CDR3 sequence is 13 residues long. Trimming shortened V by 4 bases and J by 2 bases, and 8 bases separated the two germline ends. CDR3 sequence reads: CASSYEWQETQYF. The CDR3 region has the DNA TGTGCCAGCAGCTATGAGTGGCAAGAGACCCAGTACTTC.

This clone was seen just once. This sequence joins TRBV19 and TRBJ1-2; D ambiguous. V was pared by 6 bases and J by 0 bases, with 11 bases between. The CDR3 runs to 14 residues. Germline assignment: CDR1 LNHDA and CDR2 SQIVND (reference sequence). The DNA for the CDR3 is TGTGCCAGTAGACCGACGGGGACTAACTATGGCTACACCTTC. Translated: CASRPTGTNYGYTF.

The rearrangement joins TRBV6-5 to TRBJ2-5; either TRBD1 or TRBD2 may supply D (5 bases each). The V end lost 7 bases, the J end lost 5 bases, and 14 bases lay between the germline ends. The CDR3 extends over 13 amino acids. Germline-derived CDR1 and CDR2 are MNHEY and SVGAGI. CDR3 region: CASMIPGSETQYF. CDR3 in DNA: TGTGCCAGCATGATCCCAGGGAGCGAGACCCAGTACTTC.

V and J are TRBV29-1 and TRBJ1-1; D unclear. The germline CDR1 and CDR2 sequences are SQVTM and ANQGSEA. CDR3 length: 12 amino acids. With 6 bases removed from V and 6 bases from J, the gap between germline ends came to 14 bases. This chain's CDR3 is CSVVWGSAEAFF. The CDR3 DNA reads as TGCAGCGTCGTTTGGGGATCTGCTGAAGCTTTCTTT. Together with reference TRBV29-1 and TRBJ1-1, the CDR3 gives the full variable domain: SAVISQKPSRDICQRGTSLTIQCQVDSQVTMMFWYRQQPGQSLTLIATANQGSEATYESGFVIDKFPISRPNLTFSTLTVSNMSPEDSSIYLCSVVWGSAEAFFGQGTRLTVV.

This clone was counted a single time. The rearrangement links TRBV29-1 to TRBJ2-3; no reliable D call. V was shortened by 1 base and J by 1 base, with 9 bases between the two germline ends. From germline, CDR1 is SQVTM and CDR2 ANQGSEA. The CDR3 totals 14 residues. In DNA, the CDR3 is TGCAGCGTTGAAGCGGGCCAGCGCACAGATACGCAGTATTTT. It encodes CSVEAGQRTDTQYF.

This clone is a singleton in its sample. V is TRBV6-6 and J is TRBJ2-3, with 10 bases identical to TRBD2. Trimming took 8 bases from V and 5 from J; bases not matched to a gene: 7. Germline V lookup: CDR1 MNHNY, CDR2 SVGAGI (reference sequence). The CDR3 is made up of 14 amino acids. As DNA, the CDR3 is TGTGCCAGCTGCGGCCTAGCGGGAGAAGATACGCAGTATTTT. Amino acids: CASCGLAGEDTQYF.

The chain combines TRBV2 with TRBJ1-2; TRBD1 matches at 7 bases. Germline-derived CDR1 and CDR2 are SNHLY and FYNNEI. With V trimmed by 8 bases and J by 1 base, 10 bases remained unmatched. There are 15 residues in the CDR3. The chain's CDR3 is CASGQDGRLNYGYTF. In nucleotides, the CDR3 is TGTGCCAGCGGACAGGATGGGAGACTTAACTATGGCTACACCTTC.

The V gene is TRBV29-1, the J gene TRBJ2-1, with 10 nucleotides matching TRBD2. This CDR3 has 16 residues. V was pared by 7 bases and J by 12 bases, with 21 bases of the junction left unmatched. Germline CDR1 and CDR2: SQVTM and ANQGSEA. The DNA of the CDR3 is TGCAGCGCCCCCGTTAGCGGGAGGCATGGGTTTTATGGGCAGTTCTTC. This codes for CSAPVSGRHGFYGQFF.

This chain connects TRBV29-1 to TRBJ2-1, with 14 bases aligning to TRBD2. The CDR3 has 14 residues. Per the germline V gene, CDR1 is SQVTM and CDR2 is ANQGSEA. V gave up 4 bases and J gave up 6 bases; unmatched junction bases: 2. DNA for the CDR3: TGCAGCGTTGCCGGGACTAGCGGGAGCAATGAGCAGTTCTTC. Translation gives CSVAGTSGSNEQFF.

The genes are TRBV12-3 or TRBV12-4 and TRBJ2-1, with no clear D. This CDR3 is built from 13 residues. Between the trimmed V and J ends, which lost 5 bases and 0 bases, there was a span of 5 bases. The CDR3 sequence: CASSPYSYNEQFF. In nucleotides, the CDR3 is TGTGCCAGCAGTCCGTACTCCTACAATGAGCAGTTCTTC.

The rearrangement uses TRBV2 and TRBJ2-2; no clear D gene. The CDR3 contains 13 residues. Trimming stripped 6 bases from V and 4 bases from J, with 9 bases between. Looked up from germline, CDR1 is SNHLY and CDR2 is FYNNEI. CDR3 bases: TGTGCCAGCAGACCACTCTCCACCGGGGAGCTGTTTTTT. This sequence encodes CASRPLSTGELFF.

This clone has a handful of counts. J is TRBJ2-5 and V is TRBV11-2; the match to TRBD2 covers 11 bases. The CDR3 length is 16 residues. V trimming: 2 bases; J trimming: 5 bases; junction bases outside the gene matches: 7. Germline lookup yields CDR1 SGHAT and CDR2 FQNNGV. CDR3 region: CASSLSLAGGGETQYF. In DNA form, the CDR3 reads TGTGCCAGCAGCTTATCCCTAGCGGGGGGCGGGGAGACCCAGTACTTC.

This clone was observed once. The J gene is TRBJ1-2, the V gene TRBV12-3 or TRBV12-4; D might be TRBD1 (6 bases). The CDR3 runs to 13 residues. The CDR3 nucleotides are TGTAAAATCCAAGACAGGTCCGCGTATGGCTACACCTTC. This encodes CKIQDRSAYGYTF.

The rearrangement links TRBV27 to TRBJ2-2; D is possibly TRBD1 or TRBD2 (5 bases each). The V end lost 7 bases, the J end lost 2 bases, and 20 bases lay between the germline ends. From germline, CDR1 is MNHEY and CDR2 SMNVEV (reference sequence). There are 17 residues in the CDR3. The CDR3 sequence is CASTEWGTYLNTGELFF. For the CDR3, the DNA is TGTGCCAGCACCGAGTGGGGGACCTATCTAAACACCGGGGAGCTGTTTTTT.

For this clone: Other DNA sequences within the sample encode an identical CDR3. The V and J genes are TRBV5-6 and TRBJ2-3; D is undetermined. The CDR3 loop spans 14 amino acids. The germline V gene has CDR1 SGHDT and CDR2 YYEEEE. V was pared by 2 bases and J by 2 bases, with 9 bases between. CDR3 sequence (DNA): TGTGCCAGCAGCTTCGGACGGACCACAGATACGCAGTATTTT. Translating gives CASSFGRTTDTQYF.

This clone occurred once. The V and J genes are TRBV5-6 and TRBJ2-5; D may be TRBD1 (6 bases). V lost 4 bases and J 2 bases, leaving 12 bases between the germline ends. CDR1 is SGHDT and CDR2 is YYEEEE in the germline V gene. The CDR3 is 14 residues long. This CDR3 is CASSQTGLQETQYF. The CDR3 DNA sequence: TGTGCCAGCAGCCAGACAGGCTTACAAGAGACCCAGTACTTC.

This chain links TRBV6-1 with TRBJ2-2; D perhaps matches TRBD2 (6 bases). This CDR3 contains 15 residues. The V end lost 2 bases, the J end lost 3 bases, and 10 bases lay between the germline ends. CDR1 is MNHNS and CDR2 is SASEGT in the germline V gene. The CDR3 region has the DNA TGTGCCAGCAGTGAACGCGGGGAGCACACCGGGGAGCTGTTTTTT. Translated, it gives CASSERGEHTGELFF.

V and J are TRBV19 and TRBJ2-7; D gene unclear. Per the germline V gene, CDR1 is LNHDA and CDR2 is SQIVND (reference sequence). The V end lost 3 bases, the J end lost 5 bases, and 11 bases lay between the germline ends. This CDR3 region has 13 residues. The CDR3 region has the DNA TGTGCCAGTAGTATTTCCCGGCCCCACGAGCAGTACTTC. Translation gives CASSISRPHEQYF.

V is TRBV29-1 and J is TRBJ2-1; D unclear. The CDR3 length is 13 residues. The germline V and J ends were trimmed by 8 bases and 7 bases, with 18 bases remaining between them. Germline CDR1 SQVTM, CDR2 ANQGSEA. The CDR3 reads CSSEDGYSNEQFF. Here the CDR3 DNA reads TGCAGCTCCGAGGACGGATACTCAAATGAGCAGTTCTTC.